The 18 T cell receptor beta chains listed next were all sequenced from one sample in a study of regulatory T cells in long-lasting Graves disease. Described time point: newly diagnosed GD, antithyroid drugs for less than 3 months. PBMC-extracted RNA yielded the TCR library. HTBI primers from iRepertoire and Arm-PCR of CDR3 regions yielded the TCR beta libraries. TCRdb re-called the multiplex PCR reads with MiXCR, one entry per CDR3 protein. Found here are some 320,000 distinct CDR3 sequences, 15% to 20% of them singletons; the top ten hold about two fifths. The sequenced sample was peripheral blood mononuclear cells (PBMCs), obtained at new diagnosis, from a patient treated with antithyroid drugs. All receptors come from a female donor with Graves disease.

This clonotype was seen ten or more times. The V and J genes are TRBV2 and TRBJ2-2; D might be TRBD2 (6 bases). Looked up from germline, CDR1 is SNHLY and CDR2 is FYNNEI. The CDR3 has 14 amino acids. Trimming took off 3 bases at V and 4 bases at J, with 9 bases between the two ends. The CDR3 DNA follows: TGTGCCAGCAGTGAGGGGACTTTCACCGGGGAGCTGTTTTTT. Translated: CASSEGTFTGELFF. Variable domain in full (rest from reference TRBV2 and TRBJ2-2): EPEVTQTPSHQVTQMGQEVILRCVPISNHLYFYWYRQILGQKVEFLVSFYNNEISEKSEIFDDQFSVERPDGSNFTLKIRSTKLEDSAMYFCASSEGTFTGELFFGEGSRLTVL.

This clonotype was picked up many times. The genes are TRBV6-1 and TRBJ1-4, with a weak D call TRBD1 (5 bases). The germline V gene encodes CDR1 MNHNS and CDR2 SASEGT. V was pared by 7 bases and J by 8 bases, with 17 bases between. The CDR3 totals 14 residues. This CDR3 is CASTHQGVGEKLFF. The CDR3 DNA reads as TGTGCCAGCACCCACCAAGGGGTGGGAGAAAAACTGTTTTTT.

About this clonotype: This may be a read error: a much more frequent sequence differs by one nucleotide. This sequence joins TRBV10-1 and TRBJ2-1; 8 nucleotides line up with TRBD2. The CDR3 has 17 residues. V gave up 0 bases and J gave up 4 bases; unmatched junction bases: 8. Germline values: CDR1 WNHNN, CDR2 SYGVQD (reference sequence). The DNA for the CDR3 is TGCGCCAGCAGTGAGTCTCGACCAGCGGGAGCGTACAATGAGCAGTTCTTC. It specifies CASSESRPAGAYNEQFF.

This clonotype was observed a few times. A read error may produce the germline difference seen at one junction end. V usage is TRBV12-3 or TRBV12-4 and J usage is TRBJ2-1, with 11 bases identical to TRBD2. This CDR3 contains 14 residues. CDR3 sequence reads: CASKTSGSVNGQFF. CDR3 sequence (DNA): TGTGCCAGCAAAACTAGCGGGAGTGTGAATGGGCAGTTCTTC.

This clonotype was seen many times. The V and J genes are TRBV28 and TRBJ2-5; D unclear. This CDR3 has 14 amino acids. Germline lookup yields CDR1 MDHEN and CDR2 SYDVKM. Trimming pared 8 bases from V and 5 bases from J, leaving 18 bases between. The CDR3 nucleotides read TGTGCCAGCTCCTCAACCATTGAGACGGAGACCCAGTACTTC. This encodes CASSSTIETETQYF.

This clonotype appeared many times. The J gene is TRBJ2-5, the V gene TRBV4-1; D call uncertain. Per the germline V gene, CDR1 is MGHRA and CDR2 is YSYEKL. V was pared by 1 base and J by 3 bases, with 12 bases between. This CDR3 region has 15 residues. The CDR3 spells CASSQVGLGEETQYF. The CDR3 DNA follows: TGCGCCAGCAGCCAAGTAGGCCTAGGAGAAGAGACCCAGTACTTC.

This clonotype was picked up many times. The chain employs TRBV3-1 and TRBJ2-7; possible D gene TRBD1, 6 bases. In germline, CDR1 is LGHDT, CDR2 YNNKEL (reference sequence). V was trimmed by 5 bases and J by 6 bases, leaving 17 bases between them. CDR3 length: 14 residues. The CDR3 sequence: CASSTGNREGEQYF. The CDR3 nucleotides are TGTGCCAGCAGCACGGGCAACAGGGAAGGCGAGCAGTACTTC.

This clonotype occurred many times. The J gene is TRBJ2-1, the V gene TRBV6-2 or TRBV6-3; D is undetermined. The CDR3 sequence is 14 residues long. Trimming cost V 5 bases and J 0 bases, with 8 bases left between them. Germline loops: CDR1 MNHEY, CDR2 SVGEGT. In nucleotides, the CDR3 is TGTGCCAGCAGTCCCGGAAGCTCCTACAATGAGCAGTTCTTC. Protein sequence: CASSPGSSYNEQFF.

In regard to this clonotype: Being one base from a much bigger clone, this may be a read error. Because it lacks the conserved phenylalanine or tryptophan at the end, this CDR3 is likely a read error. The V gene is TRBV12-3 or TRBV12-4, the J gene TRBJ1-5, with unresolved D. The CDR3 sequence is 13 residues long. The germline V and J ends were trimmed by 8 bases and 3 bases, with 11 bases remaining between them. CDR3 DNA sequence: TGTGCCAGCCGAGGACTGCTCAATCAGCCCCAGCATCTT. As protein: CASRGLLNQPQHL.

A single count supports this clonotype. The V and J genes are TRBV20-1 and TRBJ2-7, with D possibly TRBD1 on 5 matching bases. This CDR3 has 12 amino acids. CDR1 is DFQATT, CDR2 SNEGSKA, per germline (reference sequence). The V end was cut by 7 bases, the J end by 0 bases, with 10 bases between. DNA of the CDR3: TGCAGTGGGGATACAGGCTCCTACGAGCAGTACTTC. Protein: CSGDTGSYEQYF.

This clonotype has only a few counts. The chain joins TRBV15 to TRBJ1-1; 7 positions match TRBD1. There are 15 residues in the CDR3. Germline loops: CDR1 LNHNV, CDR2 YYDKDF (reference sequence). V lost 2 bases to trimming and J lost 6 bases; unmatched junction nucleotides: 9. Here the CDR3 reads CATSRHRDSGSEAFF. The CDR3 DNA reads as TGTGCCACCAGCAGACACCGGGACAGTGGTTCTGAAGCTTTCTTT.

The chain is built from TRBV7-8 and TRBJ2-3; TRBD2 agrees at 10 bases. The CDR3 has 15 residues. Germline V CDR1 and CDR2: SGHVS, FQNEAQ. Unmatched junction bases numbered 15, after V lost 7 bases and J lost 11 bases. CDR3 region: CASISLAGGRYVQYF. The DNA for the CDR3 is TGTGCCAGCATTTCTTTAGCGGGAGGCCGGTATGTGCAGTATTTT.

The V and J genes are TRBV5-1 and TRBJ2-4; TRBD2 is a possible D gene (5 bases). The J call may not be correct, given that the DNA end is closer to TRBJ2-1. Germline values: CDR1 SGHRS, CDR2 YFSETQ. CDR3 length: 15 residues. The CDR3 here is CASSGEGEGYNEQFF. DNA for the CDR3: TGCGCCAGCAGCGGAGAGGGCGAAGGATACAATGAGCAGTTCTTC.

This clonotype was observed at least ten times. This chain joins TRBV20-1 and TRBJ2-5; TRBD2 matches 7 bases. Per germline, CDR1 DFQATT and CDR2 SNEGSKA (reference sequence). The J segment lost 1 base and the V segment lost 1 base, leaving 3 bases of the junction unmatched. This CDR3 contains 14 residues. The CDR3 is CSARAGGGQETQYF. The CDR3 region has the DNA TGCAGTGCTAGAGCGGGAGGAGGCCAAGAGACCCAGTACTTC.

CDR3 bases: TGTGCCAGCAGTTGGAATATGGATACGCAGTATTTT. Translated: CASSWNMDTQYF. This chain joins TRBV6-2 or TRBV6-3 and TRBJ2-3; D is undetermined. The CDR3 is 12 amino acids. V lost 4 bases to trimming and J lost 6 bases, with 8 bases between them. Germline CDR1 and CDR2: MNHEY and SVGEGT.

This clonotype has at least ten counts. The genes are TRBV2 and TRBJ2-7; D may be TRBD1 (6 bases). In germline, CDR1 is SNHLY, CDR2 FYNNEI. The V end was cut by 8 bases, the J end by 0 bases, with 8 bases between. The CDR3 runs to 12 residues. The CDR3 DNA is TGTGCCAGCGACAGGAGCTCCTACGAGCAGTACTTC. Protein: CASDRSSYEQYF.

This clonotype has ten or more counts. Mismatch with germline at one junction end may stem from a read error. The chain carries TRBV6-9 and TRBJ1-1; D is unclear. This CDR3 has 15 amino acids. Germline values: CDR1 MNHGY, CDR2 SVAAGI. This CDR3 reads CASSSTDGMYTEAFF. The CDR3 bases are TGCGCCAGCAGTTCGACGGACGGTATGTACACTGAAGCTTTCTTT.

The V and J genes are TRBV27 and TRBJ2-1, with unresolved D. V lost 0 bases, J lost 10 bases, and 13 bases lay in between. CDR1 is MNHEY, CDR2 SMNVEV, per germline (reference sequence). The CDR3 extends over 14 amino acids. CDR3 sequence (DNA): TGTGCCAGCAGTTTATCTTCGACCCTTCGGGAGCAGTTCTTC. It translates to CASSLSSTLREQFF.